Below, 6 T cell receptor beta chains from the same sample are listed, as sequenced in a study of cytomegalovirus exposure and HLA in healthy donors. The PCR ran on 60 Vbeta and 13 Jbeta primers. The data were produced by immunoSEQ multiplex PCR, yet TCRdb's version contains in-frame clones alone and is incomplete. This sample has some 170,000 clones; roughly 79% occur once, and the top ten carry under 8%. The source material was PBMCs. These receptors came from a man between 40 and 49 years old in good health and CMV-seropositive.

The chain joins TRBV5-1 to TRBJ1-4, with TRBD1 identical over 12 bases. Germline trimming cut 4 bases from V and 8 bases from J; bases unmatched to any gene: 6. This CDR3 is built from 15 residues. CDR1 SGHRS and CDR2 YFSETQ come from the germline V gene. The CDR3 region has the DNA TGCGCCAGCAGCATCACCGGGACAGGGGGCGAAAAACTGTTTTTT. Translation gives CASSITGTGGEKLFF.

The chain employs TRBV28 and TRBJ2-2; D may be TRBD2 (7 bases). CDR1 and CDR2 (germline): MDHEN, SYDVKM. With 5 bases removed from V and 6 bases from J, the gap between germline ends came to 13 bases. This CDR3 contains 14 residues. The chain's CDR3 is CASSSQGRAGELFF. The CDR3 DNA follows: TGTGCCAGCAGTAGTCAGGGGAGGGCCGGGGAGCTGTTTTTT.

This clone was found a few times. The CDR3 reads CASSGFSGLAGSRSYEQYF. The CDR3 DNA sequence: TGTGCCAGCAGCGGATTCTCTGGACTAGCGGGAAGTAGATCCTACGAGCAGTACTTC. The genes are TRBV14 and TRBJ2-7; 12 bases are a match to TRBD2. Trimming took 5 bases from V and 1 from J; bases not matched to a gene: 15. Germline V lookup: CDR1 SGHDN, CDR2 FVKESK. CDR3 length: 19 residues.

The CDR3 protein is CASSLGGGYNSNQPQHF. The CDR3 DNA reads as TGTGCCAGCAGCTTGGGAGGGGGCTATAATAGCAATCAGCCCCAGCATTTT. The chain uses TRBV5-6 and TRBJ1-5, with 7 bases aligning to TRBD1. Germline lookup yields CDR1 SGHDT and CDR2 YYEEEE. This CDR3 region has 17 residues. V shed 0 bases, J shed 0 bases, and the junction held 6 bases outside the gene matches.

This chain uses TRBV7-8 with TRBJ1-2; no definite D call. V lost 2 bases and J lost 4, with 14 bases in between. Germline CDR1 and CDR2: SGHVS and FQNEAQ. The CDR3 is 15 amino acids. The CDR3 DNA sequence: TGTGCCAGCAGCTTATCCGCGGGCCTTCCCTATGGCTACACCTTC. This translates into CASSLSAGLPYGYTF.

This clone was counted a single time. The chain is built from TRBV6-5 and TRBJ2-6; D is unresolved. The CDR3 covers 16 residues. The ends were cut back, 2 bases at V and 0 bases at J, with 8 bases in the middle. Germline CDR1 MNHEY, CDR2 SVGAGI. In nucleotides, the CDR3 is TGTGCCAGCAGTTACGTTGGCAACTCTGGGGCCAACGTCCTGACTTTC. This translates into CASSYVGNSGANVLTF.